A selection of T cell receptor beta chains follows, all from one sample in a study of cytomegalovirus exposure and HLA in healthy donors. Only in-frame clones appear in the TCRdb table, and some are missing; sequencing was by immunoSEQ multiplex PCR. The sample shows some 150,000 clones, roughly 82% of them seen only once. The specimen sequenced was PBMCs. These receptors were taken from a woman between 45 and 65 years old in good health and CMV-seropositive. The CDR3 runs from the conserved cysteine through the conserved F or W. Each record gives: D gene, J gene, V gene, clone size, CDR3 DNA, CDR3 protein. A D gene is named only where the DNA matches it firmly. Only some rows state a clone size, as once, few, many or a class for expanded clones.

TRBD2 | TRBJ2-3 | TRBV5-1 | NA | TGCGCCAGCAGCTCAATTCCCGGACTAGCGGGGGGGAGGGATACGCAGTATTTT | CASSSIPGLAGGRDTQYF
NA | TRBJ1-2 | TRBV7-9 | NA | TGTGCCAGCAGCCCCGACGGGGGATGGAATGGTTACACCTTC | CASSPDGGWNGYTF
NA | TRBJ2-7 | TRBV7-8 | NA | TGTGCCAGCAGCTTATTCGTTCGGCGGACACCATCCTACGAGCAGTACTTC | CASSLFVRRTPSYEQYF
TRBD2 | TRBJ2-1 | TRBV27 | NA | TGTGCCAGCAGTTTAGGAGCGGGGGGTTACAATGAGCAGTTCTTC | CASSLGAGGYNEQFF
TRBD2 | TRBJ2-2 | TRBV9 | NA | TGTGCCAGCAGCGGGACTAGCGGGGGGGCCAAAGGAAGGGCCGGGGAGCTGTTTTTT | CASSGTSGGAKGRAGELFF
TRBD2 | TRBJ2-3 | TRBV6-6 | NA | TGTGCCAGCAGTTCAATGATGAGCGGGGGGGCACATACGCAGTATTTT | CASSSMMSGGAHTQYF
NA | TRBJ1-2 | TRBV18 | NA | TGTGCCAGCTCGTCAAACAGGGAATCTAACTATGGCTACACCTTC | CASSSNRESNYGYTF
NA | TRBJ1-2 | TRBV19 | NA | TGTGCCAGTAGTCCCTCGGTGGGGAGCTATGGCTACACCTTC | CASSPSVGSYGYTF
NA | TRBJ1-4 | TRBV4-1 | NA | TGCGCCAGAAACCCCGGAAAACTGTTTTTT | CARNPGKLFF
TRBD1 | TRBJ1-6 | TRBV25-1 | few | TGTGCCAGCAGTGAAGGACAGGGCGATTCACCCCTCCACTTT | CASSEGQGDSPLHF
NA | TRBJ1-5 | TRBV5-6 | NA | TGTGCCAGCAGCTTGGGGGCGGGCCGGCGCAATCAGCCCCAGCATTTT | CASSLGAGRRNQPQHF
TRBD1 | TRBJ2-6 | TRBV27 | NA | TGTGCCAGCAGTTTAAGAGTGACAGGGGGAGAACGTGGGGCCAACGTCCTGACTTTC | CASSLRVTGGERGANVLTF
NA | TRBJ2-3 | TRBV7-6 | NA | TGTGCCAGCAGCCTGGGAGTTGCCGCTAGCACAGATACGCAGTATTTT | CASSLGVAASTDTQYF
TRBD1 | TRBJ1-1 | TRBV5-6 | NA | TGTGCCAGCAGCTTACGACAGGGAGTGAACACTGAAGCTTTCTTT | CASSLRQGVNTEAFF
NA | TRBJ1-4 | TRBV29-1 | NA | TGCAGCGTTTTGATGGGAGGAAAACTGTTTTTT | CSVLMGGKLFF
TRBD2 | TRBJ2-3 | TRBV5-1 | NA | TGCGCCAGCAGCTTAGCGGGGGTATCTGATACGCAGTATTTT | CASSLAGVSDTQYF
NA | TRBJ2-2 | TRBV10-2 | NA | TGCGCCAGCAGTGACCGGGTAATTCCCGGGGAGCTGTTTTTT | CASSDRVIPGELFF
TRBD2 | TRBJ2-2 | TRBV6-6 | NA | TGTGCCCCCCTAGGCGGGAGGAACACCGGGGAGCTGTTTTTT | CAPLGGRNTGELFF
TRBD1 | TRBJ2-7 | TRBV27 | NA | TGTGCCGGCAGTTTATCCCCCGGGCGGTACAGGGGACCCTACGAGCAGTACTTC | CAGSLSPGRYRGPYEQYF
NA | TRBJ2-7 | TRBV19 | NA | TGTGCCAGTAGTCTGGGGGCGGGCGAGCAGTACTTC | CASSLGAGEQYF
NA | TRBJ2-7 | TRBV5-1 | NA | TGCGCCAGCAGCTTGGGGTCTAGGTTACACGAGCAGTACTTC | CASSLGSRLHEQYF
TRBD1 | TRBJ1-1 | TRBV5-8 | NA | TGTGCCAGCAGCCTCCGGGACAGGAACACTGAAGCTTTCTTT | CASSLRDRNTEAFF
NA | TRBJ1-3 | TRBV6-5 | NA | TGTGCCAGCAGTTACAGTAGGGGTACCGGAAACACCATATATTTT | CASSYSRGTGNTIYF
TRBD2 | TRBJ2-3 | TRBV29-1 | NA | TGCAGCGTGGGTGGGGTAGCGGGGGGGTTAGATACGCAGTATTTT | CSVGGVAGGLDTQYF
TRBD2 | TRBJ2-1 | TRBV7-2 | NA | TGTGCCAGCAGCTTAAGGGAGTCCGGGGGGGTTGCCTACAATGAGCAGTTCTTC | CASSLRESGGVAYNEQFF
NA | TRBJ1-5 | TRBV19 | NA | TGTGCCAGTAGTACAGGGCTTCAGCCCCAGCATTTT | CASSTGLQPQHF
TRBD1 | TRBJ1-2 | TRBV4-2 | once | TGTGCCAGCAGCCCCGGACAGGCCTATGGCTACACCTTC | CASSPGQAYGYTF
NA | TRBJ2-7 | TRBV5-1 | NA | TGCGCCAGCAGCCCCCCCACAGGGAGCTCCTACGAGCAGTACTTC | CASSPPTGSSYEQYF
NA | TRBJ2-7 | TRBV19 | NA | TGTGCCAGTAGTATAGCTGGGAGAGAGCAGTACTTC | CASSIAGREQYF
TRBD2 | TRBJ2-2 | TRBV6-5 | NA | TGTGCCAGCAGCAGGACTAGCGGGGGGGCCCGGGAGCTGTTTTTT | CASSRTSGGARELFF
NA | TRBJ1-1 | TRBV29-1 | NA | TGCAGCGTTGAAGAAGGGGGAACAGGGAGGGGTTGTGAAGCTTTCTTT | CSVEEGGTGRGCEAFF
TRBD1 | TRBJ1-2 | TRBV6-6 | NA | TGTGCCAGCAGTAACTACAGGGGTTATGGCTACACCTTC | CASSNYRGYGYTF
TRBD1 | TRBJ1-1 | TRBV4-3 | once | TGCGCCAGCAGCCAGGAACAGGGGAGGAACACTGAAGCTTTCTTT | CASSQEQGRNTEAFF
TRBD1 | TRBJ1-4 | TRBV27 | NA | TGTGCCAGCAGTTACAGGGGGCTTGGTGAAAAACTGTTTTTT | CASSYRGLGEKLFF
TRBD2 | TRBJ2-3 | TRBV18 | NA | TGTGCCAGCTCGCGATCGGGGGGGGATACGCAGTATTTT | CASSRSGGDTQYF
NA | TRBJ2-6 | TRBV7-2 | once | TGTGCCAGCAGCCCCCGGGGAGGCGCCTCTGGGGCCAACGTCCTGACTTTC | CASSPRGGASGANVLTF
TRBD1 | TRBJ1-5 | TRBV6-1 | NA | TGTGCCAGCAGTGGACAGGGACAGGGGGAGCAGCCCCAGCATTTT | CASSGQGQGEQPQHF
NA | TRBJ2-4 | TRBV21-1 | NA | TGTGCCAGCTTCTATGCGAGGGAATTAGCCAAAAACATTCAGTACTTC | CASFYARELAKNIQYF
NA | TRBJ2-3 | TRBV19 | NA | TGTGCCAGTAGTATAGGAGGCGTACCTGGAGATACGCAGTATTTT | CASSIGGVPGDTQYF
NA | TRBJ2-4 | TRBV2 | NA | TGTGCCAGCAGTGACTGGGGGCTGGACAAAAACATTCAGTACTTC | CASSDWGLDKNIQYF
NA | TRBJ1-2 | TRBV5-4 | NA | TGTGCCAGCAGCCAATCCTGGAACGGGGTACATGGCTACACCTTC | CASSQSWNGVHGYTF
NA | TRBJ1-5 | TRBV2 | NA | TGTGCCAGCAGTGCTGACAACGGTAATCAGCCCCAGCATTTT | CASSADNGNQPQHF
NA | TRBJ1-1 | TRBV9 | few | TGTGCCAGCAGCGTAGCTAGTTTAAACACTGAAGCTTTCTTT | CASSVASLNTEAFF
NA | TRBJ1-6 | TRBV6-5 | few | TGTGCCAGCAGTTACTTTTCGAATTCACCCCTCCACTTT | CASSYFSNSPLHF
NA | TRBJ2-1 | TRBV5-4 | NA | TGTGCCAGCAGCTTGGGTGGGGGGGCCCAGTATGAGCAGTTCTTC | CASSLGGGAQYEQFF
NA | TRBJ2-3 | TRBV9 | once | TGTGCCAGCAGCGCCGACAGGAATCTAGCAGGCACAGATACGCAGTATTTT | CASSADRNLAGTDTQYF
TRBD1 | TRBJ2-3 | TRBV7-8 | NA | TGTGCCAGCAGCCCATTGACAGGGCCTAACACGTATACGCAGTATTTT | CASSPLTGPNTYTQYF
NA | TRBJ1-4 | TRBV5-6 | NA | TGTGCCAGCAGCTTGGCTGCGGACAGTTGGGGTGAAAAACTGTTTTTT | CASSLAADSWGEKLFF
TRBD1 | TRBJ1-3 | TRBV10-3 | NA | TGTGCCGTCGGACAGGGTATCGGGGGAAACACCATATATTTT | CAVGQGIGGNTIYF
TRBD1 | TRBJ1-2 | TRBV5-5 | NA | TGTGCCAGCAGCTTGGCCCCCGGGACAGGCGTGGATGGCTACACCTTC | CASSLAPGTGVDGYTF
NA | TRBJ2-7 | TRBV21-1 | few | TGTGCCAGCAGCTCTTCGACAGGGACTCTCTACGAGCAGTACTTC | CASSSSTGTLYEQYF
NA | TRBJ1-1 | TRBV6-1 | once | TGTGCCAGCAGGGCACAGGGAGACACTGAAGCTTTCTTT | CASRAQGDTEAFF
TRBD2 | TRBJ2-4 | TRBV4-3 | NA | TGCGCCAGCAGCCACGGGACTAGCGGGGGGGCCCTAAACATTCAGTACTTC | CASSHGTSGGALNIQYF